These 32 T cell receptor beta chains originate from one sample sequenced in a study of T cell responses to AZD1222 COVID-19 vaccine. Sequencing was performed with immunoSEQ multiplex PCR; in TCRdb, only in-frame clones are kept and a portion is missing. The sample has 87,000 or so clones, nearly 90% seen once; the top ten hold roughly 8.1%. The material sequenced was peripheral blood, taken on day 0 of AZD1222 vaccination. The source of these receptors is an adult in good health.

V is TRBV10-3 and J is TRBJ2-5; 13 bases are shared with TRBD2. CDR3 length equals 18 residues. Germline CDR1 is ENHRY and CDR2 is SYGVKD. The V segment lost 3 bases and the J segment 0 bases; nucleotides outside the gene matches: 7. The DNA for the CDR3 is TGTGCCATCAGTGAACTATCGACTAGCGGGGGGAACCAAGAGACCCAGTACTTC. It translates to CAISELSTSGGNQETQYF.

CDR3 amino acids: CSVGQGTGANVLTF. The DNA for the CDR3 is TGCAGCGTAGGACAGGGTACAGGGGCCAACGTCCTGACTTTC. The V gene is TRBV29-1, the J gene TRBJ2-6; 8 bases line up with TRBD1. Germline V gene data show CDR1 as SQVTM and CDR2 as ANQGSEA. Trimming took 6 bases from V and 4 from J; bases not matched to a gene: 5. The CDR3 has 14 amino acids. Complete variable domain (other parts from reference TRBV29-1 and TRBJ2-6): SAVISQKPSRDICQRGTSLTIQCQVDSQVTMMFWYRQQPGQSLTLIATANQGSEATYESGFVIDKFPISRPNLTFSTLTVSNMSPEDSSIYLCSVGQGTGANVLTFGAGSRLTVL.

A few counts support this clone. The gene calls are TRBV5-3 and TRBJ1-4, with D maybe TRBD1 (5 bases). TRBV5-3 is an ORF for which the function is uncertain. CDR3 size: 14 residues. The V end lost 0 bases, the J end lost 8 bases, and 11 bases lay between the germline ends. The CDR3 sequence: CARSLEGRMEKLFF. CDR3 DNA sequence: TGTGCCAGAAGCTTGGAGGGGCGCATGGAAAAACTGTTTTTT.

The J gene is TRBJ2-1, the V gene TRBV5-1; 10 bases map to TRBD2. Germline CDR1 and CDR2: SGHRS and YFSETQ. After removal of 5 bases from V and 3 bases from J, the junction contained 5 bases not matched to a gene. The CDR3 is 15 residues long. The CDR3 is CASSISGGYYNEQFF. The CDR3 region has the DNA TGCGCCAGCAGTATTAGCGGGGGGTACTACAATGAGCAGTTCTTC.

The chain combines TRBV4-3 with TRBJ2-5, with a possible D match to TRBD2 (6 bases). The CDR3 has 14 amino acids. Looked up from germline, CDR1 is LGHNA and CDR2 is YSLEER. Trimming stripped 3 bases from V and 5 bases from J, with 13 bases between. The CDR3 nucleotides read TGCGCCAGCAGCCAGTATGGGGGGACGGAGACCCAGTACTTC. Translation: CASSQYGGTETQYF.

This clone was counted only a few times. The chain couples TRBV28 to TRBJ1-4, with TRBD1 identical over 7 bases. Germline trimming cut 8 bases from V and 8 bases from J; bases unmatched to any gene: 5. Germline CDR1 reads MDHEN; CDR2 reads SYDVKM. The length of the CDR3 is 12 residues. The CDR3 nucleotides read TGTGCCAGCCTAGGGGGCTGGGAAAAACTGTTTTTT. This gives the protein CASLGGWEKLFF.

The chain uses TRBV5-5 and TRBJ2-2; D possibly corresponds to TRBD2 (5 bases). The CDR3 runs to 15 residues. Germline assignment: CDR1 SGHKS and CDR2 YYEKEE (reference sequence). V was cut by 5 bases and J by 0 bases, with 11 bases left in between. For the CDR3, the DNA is TGTGCCAGCAGGAGGGCGTCCCCGAACACCGGGGAGCTGTTTTTT. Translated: CASRRASPNTGELFF.

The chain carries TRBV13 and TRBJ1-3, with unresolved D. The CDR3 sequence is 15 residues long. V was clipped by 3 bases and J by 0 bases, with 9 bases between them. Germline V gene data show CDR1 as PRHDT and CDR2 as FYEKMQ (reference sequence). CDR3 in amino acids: CASSLRSSSGNTIYF. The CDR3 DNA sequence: TGTGCCAGCAGCTTGAGAAGTTCCTCTGGAAACACCATATATTTT.

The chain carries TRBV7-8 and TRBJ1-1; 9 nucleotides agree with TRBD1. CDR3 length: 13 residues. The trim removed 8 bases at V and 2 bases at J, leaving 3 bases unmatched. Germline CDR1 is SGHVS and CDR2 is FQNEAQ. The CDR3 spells CASGQGLNTEAFF. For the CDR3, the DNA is TGTGCCAGCGGACAGGGGCTAAACACTGAAGCTTTCTTT.

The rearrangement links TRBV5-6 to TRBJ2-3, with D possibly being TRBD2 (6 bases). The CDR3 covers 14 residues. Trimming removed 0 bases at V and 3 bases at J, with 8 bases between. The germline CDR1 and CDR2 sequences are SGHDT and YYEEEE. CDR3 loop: CASSLGGRTDTQYF. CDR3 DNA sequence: TGTGCCAGCAGCTTGGGGGGGAGGACAGATACGCAGTATTTT. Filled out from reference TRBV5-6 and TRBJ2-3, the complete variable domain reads DAGVTQSPTHLIKTRGQQVTLRCSPKSGHDTVSWYQQALGQGPQFIFQYYEEEERQRGNFPDRFSGHQFPNYSSELNVNALLLGDSALYLCASSLGGRTDTQYFGPGTRLTVL.

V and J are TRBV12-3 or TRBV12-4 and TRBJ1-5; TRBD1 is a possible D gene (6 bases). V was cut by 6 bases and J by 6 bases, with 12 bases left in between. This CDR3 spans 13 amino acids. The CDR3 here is CASSPQGAQPQHF. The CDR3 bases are TGTGCCAGCAGCCCACAGGGCGCTCAGCCCCAGCATTTT.

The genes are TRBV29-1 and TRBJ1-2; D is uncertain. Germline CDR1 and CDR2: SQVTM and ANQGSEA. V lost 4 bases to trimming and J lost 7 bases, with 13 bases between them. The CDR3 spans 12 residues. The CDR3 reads CSVVPSVGGYTF. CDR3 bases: TGCAGCGTTGTGCCGTCGGTGGGTGGCTACACCTTC.

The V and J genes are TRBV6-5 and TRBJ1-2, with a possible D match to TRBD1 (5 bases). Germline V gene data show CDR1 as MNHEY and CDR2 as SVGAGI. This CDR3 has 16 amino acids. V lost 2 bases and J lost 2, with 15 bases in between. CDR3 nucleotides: TGTGCCAGCAGTTACGGGGGATTTGGTCCGAACTATGGCTACACCTTC. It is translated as CASSYGGFGPNYGYTF.

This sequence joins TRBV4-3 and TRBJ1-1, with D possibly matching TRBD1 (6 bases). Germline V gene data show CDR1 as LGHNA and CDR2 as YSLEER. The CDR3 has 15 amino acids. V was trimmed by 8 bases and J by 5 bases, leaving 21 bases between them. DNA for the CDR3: TGCGCCAGCCGACAGGATAGGCTGGAGGTTACTGAAGCTTTCTTT. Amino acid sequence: CASRQDRLEVTEAFF.

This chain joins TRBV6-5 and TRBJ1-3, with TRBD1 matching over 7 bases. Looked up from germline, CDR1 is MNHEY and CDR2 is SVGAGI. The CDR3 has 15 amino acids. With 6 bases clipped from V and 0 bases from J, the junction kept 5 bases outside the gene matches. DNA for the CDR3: TGTGCCAGCAGAAAGTCAGGGGGCTCTGGAAACACCATATATTTT. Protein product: CASRKSGGSGNTIYF.

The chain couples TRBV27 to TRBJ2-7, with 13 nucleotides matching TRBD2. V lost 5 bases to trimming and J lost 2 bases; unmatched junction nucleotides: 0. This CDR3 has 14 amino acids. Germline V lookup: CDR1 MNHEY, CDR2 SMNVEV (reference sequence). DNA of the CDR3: TGTGCCAGCAGTGGGACTAGCGGGGCCTACGAGCAGTACTTC. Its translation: CASSGTSGAYEQYF.

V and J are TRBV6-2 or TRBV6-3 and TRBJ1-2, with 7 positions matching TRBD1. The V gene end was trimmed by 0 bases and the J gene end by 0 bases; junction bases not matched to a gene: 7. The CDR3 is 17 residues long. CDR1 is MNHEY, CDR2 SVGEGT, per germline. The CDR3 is CASSYSTGSVANYGYTF. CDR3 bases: TGTGCCAGCAGTTACTCGACAGGGTCCGTCGCTAACTATGGCTACACCTTC.

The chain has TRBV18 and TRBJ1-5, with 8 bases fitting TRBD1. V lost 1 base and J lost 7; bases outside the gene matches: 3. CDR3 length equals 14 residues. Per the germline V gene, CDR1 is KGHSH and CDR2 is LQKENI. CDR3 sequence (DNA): TGTGCCAGCTCACCACAAACAGGGGGACAGCCCCAGCATTTT. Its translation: CASSPQTGGQPQHF.

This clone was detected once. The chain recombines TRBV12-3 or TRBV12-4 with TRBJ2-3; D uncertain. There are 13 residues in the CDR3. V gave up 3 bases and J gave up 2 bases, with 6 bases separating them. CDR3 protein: CASSFLATDTQYF. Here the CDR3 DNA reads TGTGCCAGCAGTTTCCTGGCCACAGATACGCAGTATTTT.

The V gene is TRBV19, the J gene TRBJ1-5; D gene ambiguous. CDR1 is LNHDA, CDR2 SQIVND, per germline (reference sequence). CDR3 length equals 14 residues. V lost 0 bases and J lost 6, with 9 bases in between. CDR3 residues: CASSIERKFQPQHF. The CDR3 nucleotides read TGTGCCAGTAGTATAGAAAGGAAGTTTCAGCCCCAGCATTTT.

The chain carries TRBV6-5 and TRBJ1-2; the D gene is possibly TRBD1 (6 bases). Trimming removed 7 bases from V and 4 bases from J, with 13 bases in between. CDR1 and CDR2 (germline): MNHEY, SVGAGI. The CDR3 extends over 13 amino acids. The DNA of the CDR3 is TGTGCCAGCAACCCGGGACATCTCTATGGCTACACCTTC. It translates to CASNPGHLYGYTF.

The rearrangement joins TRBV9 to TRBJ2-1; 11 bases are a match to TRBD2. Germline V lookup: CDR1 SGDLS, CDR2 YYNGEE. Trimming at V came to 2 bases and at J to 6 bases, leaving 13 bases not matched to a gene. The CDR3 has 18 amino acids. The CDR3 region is CASSVNLAGGPPSNEQFF. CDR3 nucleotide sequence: TGTGCCAGCAGCGTGAACCTAGCGGGGGGTCCCCCCAGCAATGAGCAGTTCTTC. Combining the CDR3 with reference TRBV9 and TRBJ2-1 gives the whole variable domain DSGVTQTPKHLITATGQRVTLRCSPRSGDLSVYWYQQSLDQGLQFLIQYYNGEERAKGNILERFSAQQFPDLHSELNLSSLELGDSALYFCASSVNLAGGPPSNEQFFGPGTRLTVL.

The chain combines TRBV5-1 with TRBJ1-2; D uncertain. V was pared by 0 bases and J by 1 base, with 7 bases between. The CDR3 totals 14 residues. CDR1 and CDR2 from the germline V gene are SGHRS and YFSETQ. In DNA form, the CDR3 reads TGCGCCAGCAGCTTGGCCGGCCTTAACTATGGCTACACCTTC. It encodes CASSLAGLNYGYTF.

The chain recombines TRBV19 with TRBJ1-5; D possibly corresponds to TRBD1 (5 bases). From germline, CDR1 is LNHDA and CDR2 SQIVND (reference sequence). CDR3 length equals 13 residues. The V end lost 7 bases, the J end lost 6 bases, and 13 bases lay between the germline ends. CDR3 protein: CASTMGGVQPQHF. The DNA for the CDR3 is TGTGCCAGTACCATGGGGGGGGTTCAGCCCCAGCATTTT.

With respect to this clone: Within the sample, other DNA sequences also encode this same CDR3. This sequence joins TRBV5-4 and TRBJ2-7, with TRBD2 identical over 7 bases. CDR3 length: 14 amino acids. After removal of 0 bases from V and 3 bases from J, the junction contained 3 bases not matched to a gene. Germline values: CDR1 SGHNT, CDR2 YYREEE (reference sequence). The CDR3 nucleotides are TGTGCCAGCAGCTTGGATGGGAGGGGCTACGAGCAGTACTTC. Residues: CASSLDGRGYEQYF.

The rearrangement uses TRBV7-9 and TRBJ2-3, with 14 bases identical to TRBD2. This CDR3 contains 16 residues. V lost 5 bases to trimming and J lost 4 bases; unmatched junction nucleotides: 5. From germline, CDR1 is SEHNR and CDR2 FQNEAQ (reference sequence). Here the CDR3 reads CASSPPTSGGADTQYF. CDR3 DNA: TGTGCCAGCAGCCCCCCGACTAGCGGGGGGGCAGATACGCAGTATTTT.

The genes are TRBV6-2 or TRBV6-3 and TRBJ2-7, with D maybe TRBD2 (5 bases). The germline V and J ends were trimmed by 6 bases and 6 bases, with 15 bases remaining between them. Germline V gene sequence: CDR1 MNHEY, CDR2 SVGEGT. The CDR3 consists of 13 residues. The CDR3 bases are TGTGCCAGCAGCCCGTCCGGGGTCCCCGAGCAGTACTTC. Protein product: CASSPSGVPEQYF.

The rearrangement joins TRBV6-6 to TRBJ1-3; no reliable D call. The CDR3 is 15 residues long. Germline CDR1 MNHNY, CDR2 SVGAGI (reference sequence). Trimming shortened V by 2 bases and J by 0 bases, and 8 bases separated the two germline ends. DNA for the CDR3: TGTGCCAGCAGTTACGAGGTTTACTCTGGAAACACCATATATTTT. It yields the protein CASSYEVYSGNTIYF.

The CDR3: CASSRETGEVNTEAFF. The CDR3, as DNA: TGCGCCAGCAGCCGGGAAACAGGAGAGGTGAACACTGAAGCTTTCTTT. This chain joins TRBV5-1 and TRBJ1-1, with D possibly TRBD1 on 5 matching bases. Germline V lookup: CDR1 SGHRS, CDR2 YFSETQ. The V end was cut by 4 bases, the J end by 0 bases, with 16 bases between. The length of the CDR3 is 16 residues.

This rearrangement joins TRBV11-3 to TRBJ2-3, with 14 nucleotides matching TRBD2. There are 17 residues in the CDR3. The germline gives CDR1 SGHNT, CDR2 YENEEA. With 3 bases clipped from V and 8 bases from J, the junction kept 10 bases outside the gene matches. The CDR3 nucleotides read TGTGCCAGCAGCTTCCGGACTAGCGGGGGGCCGGGGGTTACGCAGTATTTT. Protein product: CASSFRTSGGPGVTQYF.

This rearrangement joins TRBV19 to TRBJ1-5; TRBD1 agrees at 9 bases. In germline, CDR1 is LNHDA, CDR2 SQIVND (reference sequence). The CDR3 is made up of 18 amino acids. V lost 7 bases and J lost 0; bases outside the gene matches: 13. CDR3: CASTDTDRGLDSNQPQHF. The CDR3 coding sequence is TGTGCCAGTACGGACACGGACAGGGGACTGGATAGCAATCAGCCCCAGCATTTT.

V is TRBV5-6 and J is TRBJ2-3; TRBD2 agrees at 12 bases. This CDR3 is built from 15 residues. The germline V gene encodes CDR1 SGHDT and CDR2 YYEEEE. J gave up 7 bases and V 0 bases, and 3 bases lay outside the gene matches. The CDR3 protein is CASSLETSGGYTQYF. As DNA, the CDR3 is TGTGCCAGCAGCTTGGAGACTAGCGGGGGTTATACGCAGTATTTT. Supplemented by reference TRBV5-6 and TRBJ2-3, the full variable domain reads DAGVTQSPTHLIKTRGQQVTLRCSPKSGHDTVSWYQQALGQGPQFIFQYYEEEERQRGNFPDRFSGHQFPNYSSELNVNALLLGDSALYLCASSLETSGGYTQYFGPGTRLTVL.